This TCR beta chain stems from a study of blood T cell repertoires in COVID-19. Study overall: From the United States, Italy and Spain came samples of acute and convalescent COVID-19. Nucleic acid was either cDNA or gDNA, and it came from T cells, B-cell-depleted T cells, or PBMCs.

The CDR3 is 16 amino acids. Germline V gives CDR1 SEHNR, CDR2 FQNEAQ (reference sequence). V lost 1 base and J lost 6; bases outside the gene matches: 8. Under the authors' procedure: Amplification from reference gene primers served as the basis for estimated nucleated cell counts. Method: immunoSEQ multiplex PCR; TCRdb's copy keeps in-frame clones and lacks some. The V and J calls and the clone size are those of that table, but D and trimming were determined from the DNA. The profile shows some 320,000 clones, around 88% of them singletons. What was sequenced was peripheral blood. The TCR originated in a woman aged 25 to 39 who had recovered from COVID-19. This chain uses TRBV7-9 with TRBJ1-3; TRBD1 matches at 8 bases. CDR3 nucleotide sequence: TGTGCCAGCAGCTTAGAAGACAGGGGATACGAAAACACCATATATTTT. Its translation: CASSLEDRGYENTIYF.